This T cell receptor beta chain came from a study of technical replicates of blood from a few donors. The CDR3 spans 14 residues. Germline V gives CDR1 MNHEY, CDR2 SVGAGI. V was shortened by 1 base and J by 5 bases, with 12 bases between the two germline ends. TCRdb's table, derived via immunoSEQ multiplex PCR, lists solely in-frame clones and lacks some. The table lists more than 75,000 clones, approximately 96% of them singletons, with about 0.41% in the top ten. This chain uses TRBV6-5 with TRBJ2-7; D is unresolved. Source material: T cells isolated from PBMCs. The TCR comes from a human donor in good health. The CDR3 DNA is TGTGCCAGCAGTTACTTCGGAGTATGGAACGAGCAGTACTTC. This encodes CASSYFGVWNEQYF.